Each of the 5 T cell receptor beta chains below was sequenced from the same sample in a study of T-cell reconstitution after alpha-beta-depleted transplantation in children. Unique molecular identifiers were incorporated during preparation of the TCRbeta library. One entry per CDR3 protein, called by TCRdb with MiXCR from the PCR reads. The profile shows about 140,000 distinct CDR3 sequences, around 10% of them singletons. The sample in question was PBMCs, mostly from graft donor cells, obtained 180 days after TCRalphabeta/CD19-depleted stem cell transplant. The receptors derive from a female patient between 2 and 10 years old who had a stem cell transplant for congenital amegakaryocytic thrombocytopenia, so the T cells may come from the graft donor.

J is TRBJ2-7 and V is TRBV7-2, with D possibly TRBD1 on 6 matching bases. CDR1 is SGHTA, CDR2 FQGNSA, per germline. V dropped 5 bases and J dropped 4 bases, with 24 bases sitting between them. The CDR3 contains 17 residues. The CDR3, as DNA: TGTGCCAGCAGCGCTCGGCACAGGGCTCACTCTACTTACGAGCAGTACTTC. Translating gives CASSARHRAHSTYEQYF.

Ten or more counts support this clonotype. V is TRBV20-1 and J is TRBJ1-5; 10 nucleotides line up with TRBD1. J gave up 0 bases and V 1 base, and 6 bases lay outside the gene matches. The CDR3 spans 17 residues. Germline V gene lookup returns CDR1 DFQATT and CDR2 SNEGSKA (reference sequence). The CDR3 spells CSARVDRGHASNQPQHF. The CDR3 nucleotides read TGCAGTGCTAGAGTTGACAGGGGGCACGCTAGCAATCAGCCCCAGCATTTT.

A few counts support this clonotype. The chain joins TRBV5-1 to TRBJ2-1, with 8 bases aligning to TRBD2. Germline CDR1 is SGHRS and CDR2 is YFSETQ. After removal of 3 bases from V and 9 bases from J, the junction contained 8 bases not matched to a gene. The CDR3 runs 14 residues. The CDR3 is CASSSGTSRGEQFF. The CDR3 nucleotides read TGCGCCAGCAGCTCCGGGACTAGTCGCGGTGAGCAGTTCTTC.

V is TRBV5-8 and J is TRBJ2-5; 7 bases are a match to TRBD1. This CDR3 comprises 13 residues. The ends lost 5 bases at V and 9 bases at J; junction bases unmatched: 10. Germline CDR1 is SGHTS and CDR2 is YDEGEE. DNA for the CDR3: TGTGCCAGCAGATGGGGACAGTTTTTTGCCCAGTACTTC. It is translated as CASRWGQFFAQYF.

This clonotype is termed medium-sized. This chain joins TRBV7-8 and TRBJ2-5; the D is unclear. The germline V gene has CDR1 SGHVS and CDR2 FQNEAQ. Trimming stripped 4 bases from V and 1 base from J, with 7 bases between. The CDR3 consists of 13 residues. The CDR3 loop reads CASSSRSQETQYF. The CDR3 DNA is TGTGCCAGCAGCTCACGGTCCCAAGAGACCCAGTACTTC.